This TCR beta chain was obtained from a study of OX40 agonist ivuxolimab in advanced cancers. About the study: People in dose escalation had one of these cancers: hepatocellular carcinoma, melanoma, renal cell or head and neck cancer. Previous treatment with anti-PD-1, anti-PD-L1 or anti-CTLA-4 therapy was allowed; approximately 40% had received some.

With 4 bases removed from V and 0 bases from J, the gap between germline ends came to 13 bases. The CDR3 runs to 15 residues. CDR1 is SGHVS and CDR2 is FNYEAQ in the germline V gene. Data came from immunoSEQ multiplex PCR; TCRdb stores just in-frame clones and leaves some out. The repertoire holds tens of thousands of clones, with approximately 86% as singletons. Study findings and constraints: Expanded peripheral T-cell antigen specificity went undetermined. Clonal expansion in partial responders at 0.1-3.0 mg/kg ranked among the lowest.

A remark on this clone: What it binds is unknown.

This receptor was taken from an adult with an advanced solid tumor such as melanoma, head and neck, liver or kidney cancer. The chain has TRBV7-6 and TRBJ2-7, with a weak D call TRBD2 (6 bases). This material consisted of CD4+ or CD8+ T cells sorted from blood, taken in a trial of the OX40 agonist ivuxolimab. The CDR3 protein is CASSSLSGSSYEQYF. The CDR3 region has the DNA TGTGCCAGCAGCTCTCTTAGCGGTAGCTCCTACGAGCAGTACTTC. Together with reference TRBV7-6 and TRBJ2-7, the CDR3 gives the full variable domain: GAGVSQSPRYKVTKRGQDVALRCDPISGHVSLYWYRQALGQGPEFLTYFNYEAQQDKSGLPNDRFSAERPEGSISTLTIQRTEQRDSAMYRCASSSLSGSSYEQYFGPGTRLTVT.